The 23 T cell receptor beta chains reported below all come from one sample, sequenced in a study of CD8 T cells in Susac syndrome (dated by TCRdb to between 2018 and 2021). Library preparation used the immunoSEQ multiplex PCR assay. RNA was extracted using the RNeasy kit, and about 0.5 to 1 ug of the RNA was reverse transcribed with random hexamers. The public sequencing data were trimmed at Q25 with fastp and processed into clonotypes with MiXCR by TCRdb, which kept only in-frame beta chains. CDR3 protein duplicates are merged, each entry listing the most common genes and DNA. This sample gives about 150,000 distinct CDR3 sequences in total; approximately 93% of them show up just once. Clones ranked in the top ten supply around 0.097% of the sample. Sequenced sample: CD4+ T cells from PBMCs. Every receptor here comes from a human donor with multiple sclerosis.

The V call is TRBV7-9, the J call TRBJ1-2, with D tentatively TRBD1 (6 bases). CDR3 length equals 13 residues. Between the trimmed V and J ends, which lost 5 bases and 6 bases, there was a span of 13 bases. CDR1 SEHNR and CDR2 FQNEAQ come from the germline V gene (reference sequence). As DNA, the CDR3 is TGTGCCAGCAGCCCGACAGGTCCAAATGGCTACACCTTC. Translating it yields CASSPTGPNGYTF.

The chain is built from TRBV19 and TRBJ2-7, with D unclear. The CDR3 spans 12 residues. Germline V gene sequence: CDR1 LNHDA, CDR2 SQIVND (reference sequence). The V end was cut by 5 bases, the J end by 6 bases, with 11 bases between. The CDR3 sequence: CASSSPLGEQYF. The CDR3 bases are TGTGCCAGTAGTTCTCCCCTGGGCGAGCAGTACTTC.

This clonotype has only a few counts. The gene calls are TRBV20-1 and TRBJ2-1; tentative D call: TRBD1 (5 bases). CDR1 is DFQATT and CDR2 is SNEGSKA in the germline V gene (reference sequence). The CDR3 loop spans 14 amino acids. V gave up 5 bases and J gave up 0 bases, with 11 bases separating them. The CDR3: CSAPSGNSYNEQFF. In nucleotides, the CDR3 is TGCAGTGCTCCATCAGGGAACTCCTACAATGAGCAGTTCTTC.

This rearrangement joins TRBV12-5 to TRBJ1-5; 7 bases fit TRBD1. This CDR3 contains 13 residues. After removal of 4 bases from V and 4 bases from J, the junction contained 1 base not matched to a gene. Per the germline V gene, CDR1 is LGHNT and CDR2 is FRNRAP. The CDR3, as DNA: TGTGCTAGTGGTTGGGGACAGAATCAGCCCCAGCATTTT. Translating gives CASGWGQNQPQHF.

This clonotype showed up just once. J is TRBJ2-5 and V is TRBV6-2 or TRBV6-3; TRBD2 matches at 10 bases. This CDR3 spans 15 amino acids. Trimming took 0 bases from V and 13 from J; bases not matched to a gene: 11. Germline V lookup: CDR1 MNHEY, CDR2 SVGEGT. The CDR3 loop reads CASSYSPSGSSGAYF. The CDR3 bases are TGTGCCAGCAGTTACTCCCCTAGCGGGAGCTCTGGGGCGTACTTC.

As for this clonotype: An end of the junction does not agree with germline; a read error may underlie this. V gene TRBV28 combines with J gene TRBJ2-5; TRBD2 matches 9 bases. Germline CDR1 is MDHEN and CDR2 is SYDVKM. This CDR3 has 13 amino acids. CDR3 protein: CASSFGLAGSLDF. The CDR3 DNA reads TGTGCCAGCAGTTTCGGGCTAGCGGGGTCCCTGGACTTC.

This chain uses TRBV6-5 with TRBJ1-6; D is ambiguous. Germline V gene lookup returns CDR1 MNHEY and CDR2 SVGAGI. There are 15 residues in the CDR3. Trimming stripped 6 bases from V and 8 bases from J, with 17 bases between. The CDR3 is CASRRQGWYDSPLHF. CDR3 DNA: TGTGCCAGCAGGAGGCAAGGCTGGTATGATTCACCCCTCCACTTT.

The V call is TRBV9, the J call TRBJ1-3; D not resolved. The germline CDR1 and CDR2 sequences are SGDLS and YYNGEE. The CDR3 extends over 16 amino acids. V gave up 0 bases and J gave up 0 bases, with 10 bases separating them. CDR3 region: CASSVAPGYSGNTIYF. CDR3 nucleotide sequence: TGTGCCAGCAGCGTAGCACCGGGATACTCTGGAAACACCATATATTTT.

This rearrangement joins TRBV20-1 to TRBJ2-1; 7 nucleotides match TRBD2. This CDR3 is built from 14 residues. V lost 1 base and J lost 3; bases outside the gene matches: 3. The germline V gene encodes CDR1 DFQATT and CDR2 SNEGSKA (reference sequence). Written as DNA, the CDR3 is TGCAGTGCTAGAGTCAGGGAGGGCTACAATGAGCAGTTCTTC. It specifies CSARVREGYNEQFF.

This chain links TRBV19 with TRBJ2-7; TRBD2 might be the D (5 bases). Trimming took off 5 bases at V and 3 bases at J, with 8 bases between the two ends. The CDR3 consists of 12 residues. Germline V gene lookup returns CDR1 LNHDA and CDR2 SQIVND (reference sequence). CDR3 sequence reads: CASSRGFYEQYF. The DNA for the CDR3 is TGTGCCAGTAGTCGAGGGTTCTACGAGCAGTACTTC.

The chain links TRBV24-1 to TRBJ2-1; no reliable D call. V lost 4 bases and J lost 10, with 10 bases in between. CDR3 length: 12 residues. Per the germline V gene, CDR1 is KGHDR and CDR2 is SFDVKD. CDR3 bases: TGTGCCACCAGTGACCCATACAGCGAGCAGTTCTTC. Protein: CATSDPYSEQFF.

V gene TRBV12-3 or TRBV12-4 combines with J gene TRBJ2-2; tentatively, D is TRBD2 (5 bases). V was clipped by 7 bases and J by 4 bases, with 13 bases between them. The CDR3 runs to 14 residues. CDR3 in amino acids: CASTQQEGTGELFF. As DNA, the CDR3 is TGTGCCAGCACCCAGCAAGAGGGCACCGGGGAGCTGTTTTTT.

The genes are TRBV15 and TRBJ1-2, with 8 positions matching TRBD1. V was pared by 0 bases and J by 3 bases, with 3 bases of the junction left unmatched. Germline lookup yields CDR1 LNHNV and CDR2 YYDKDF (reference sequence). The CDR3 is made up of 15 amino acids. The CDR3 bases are TGTGCCACCAGCAGAGAACAGGGGGATCACTATGGCTACACCTTC. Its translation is CATSREQGDHYGYTF.

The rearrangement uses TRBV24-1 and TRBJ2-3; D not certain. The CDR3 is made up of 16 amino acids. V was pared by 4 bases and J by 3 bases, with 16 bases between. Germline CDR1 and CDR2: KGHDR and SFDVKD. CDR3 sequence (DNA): TGTGCCACCAGTGACCCCTCTGCAGTTTCAACAGATACGCAGTATTTT. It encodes CATSDPSAVSTDTQYF.

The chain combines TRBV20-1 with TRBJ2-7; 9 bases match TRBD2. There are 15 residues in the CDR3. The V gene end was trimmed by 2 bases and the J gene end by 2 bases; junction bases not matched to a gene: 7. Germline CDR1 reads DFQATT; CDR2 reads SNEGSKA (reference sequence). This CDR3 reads CSARSVAGAPYEQYF. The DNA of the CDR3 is TGCAGTGCTAGATCGGTAGCGGGAGCCCCCTACGAGCAGTACTTC.

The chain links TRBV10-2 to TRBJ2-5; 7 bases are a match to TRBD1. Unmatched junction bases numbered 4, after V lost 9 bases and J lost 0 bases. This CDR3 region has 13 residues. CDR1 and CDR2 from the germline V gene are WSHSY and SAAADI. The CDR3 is CARTGTDQETQYF. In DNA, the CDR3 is TGCGCCAGGACCGGGACAGACCAAGAGACCCAGTACTTC.

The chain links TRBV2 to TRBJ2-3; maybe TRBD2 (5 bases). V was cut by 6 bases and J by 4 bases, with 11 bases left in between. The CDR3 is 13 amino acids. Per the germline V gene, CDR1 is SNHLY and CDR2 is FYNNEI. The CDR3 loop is CASRTGMADTQYF. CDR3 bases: TGTGCCAGCAGAACGGGGATGGCAGATACGCAGTATTTT.

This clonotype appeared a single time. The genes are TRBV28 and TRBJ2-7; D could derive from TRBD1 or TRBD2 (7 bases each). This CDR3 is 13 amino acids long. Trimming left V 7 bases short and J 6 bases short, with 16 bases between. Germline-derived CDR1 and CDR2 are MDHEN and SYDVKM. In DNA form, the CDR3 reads TGTGCCAGCACCGGGCCCAGGGGGGGCGAGCAGTACTTC. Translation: CASTGPRGGEQYF.

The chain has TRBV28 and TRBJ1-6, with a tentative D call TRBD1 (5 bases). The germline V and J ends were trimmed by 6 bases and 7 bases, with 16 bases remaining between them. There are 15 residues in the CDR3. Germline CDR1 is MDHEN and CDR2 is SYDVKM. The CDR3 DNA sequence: TGTGCCAGCAGCGGTGGGGGACGGATCAATTCACCCCTCCACTTT. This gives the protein CASSGGGRINSPLHF.

Here the CDR3 DNA reads TGTGCCAGCAGCTTCGGGGTAGAAACCGGGGAGCTGTTTTTT. It yields the protein CASSFGVETGELFF. The chain carries TRBV7-8 and TRBJ2-2, with a tentative D call TRBD2 (5 bases). CDR1 is SGHVS, CDR2 FQNEAQ, per germline. The CDR3 sequence is 14 residues long. The germline V and J ends were trimmed by 3 bases and 5 bases, with 10 bases remaining between them.

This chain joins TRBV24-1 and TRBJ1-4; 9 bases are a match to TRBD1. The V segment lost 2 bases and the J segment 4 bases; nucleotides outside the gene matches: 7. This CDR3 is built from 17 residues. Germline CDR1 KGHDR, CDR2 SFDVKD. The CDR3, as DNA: TGTGCCACCAGTGATTGGCTAGGACAGGGGAATAATGAAAAACTGTTTTTT. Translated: CATSDWLGQGNNEKLFF.

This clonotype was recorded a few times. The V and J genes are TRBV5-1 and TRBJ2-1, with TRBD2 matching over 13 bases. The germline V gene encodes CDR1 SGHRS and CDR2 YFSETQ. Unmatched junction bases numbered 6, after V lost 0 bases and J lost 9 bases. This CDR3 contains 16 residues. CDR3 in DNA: TGCGCCAGCAGCTTGGGACTAGCGGGAGGATTGGGTGAGCAGTTCTTC. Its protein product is CASSLGLAGGLGEQFF. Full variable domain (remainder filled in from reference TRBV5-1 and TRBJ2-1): KAGVTQTPRYLIKTRGQQVTLSCSPISGHRSVSWYQQTPGQGLQFLFEYFSETQRNKGNFPGRFSGRQFSNSRSEMNVSTLELGDSALYLCASSLGLAGGLGEQFFGPGTRLTVL.

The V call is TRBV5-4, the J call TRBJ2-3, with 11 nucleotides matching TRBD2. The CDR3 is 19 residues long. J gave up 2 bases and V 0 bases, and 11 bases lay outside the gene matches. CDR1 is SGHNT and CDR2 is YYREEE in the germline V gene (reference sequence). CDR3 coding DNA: TGTGCCAGCAGCTTGGCCCTAGCGGGAGGCCTTACCTCCACAGATACGCAGTATTTT. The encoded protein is CASSLALAGGLTSTDTQYF. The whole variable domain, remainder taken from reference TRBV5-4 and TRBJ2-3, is ETGVTQSPTHLIKTRGQQVTLRCSSQSGHNTVSWYQQALGQGPQFIFQYYREEENGRGNFPPRFSGLQFPNYSSELNVNALELDDSALYLCASSLALAGGLTSTDTQYFGPGTRLTVL.